This T cell receptor (beta chain) was captured in a study of early T cells in non-severe SARS-CoV-2 infection. Study background: Bulk RNA taken from unsorted whole blood was sequenced, leaving chains unpaired. Study-level results: VDJdb-based annotation leaned toward anti-spike CD8 responses and missed private and CD4 specificities.

The germline CDR1 and CDR2 sequences are DFQATT and SNEGSKA (reference sequence). CDR3 length: 15 amino acids. V was pared by 4 bases and J by 4 bases, with 20 bases between. This clonotype has more than one count but fewer than ten. Its specificity is not known. Unique molecular identifier tags were affixed to discrete cDNA molecules. TCRdb reprocessed the 5' RACE reads with MiXCR, giving one entry per CDR3 protein. The data show 90,000 to 100,000 distinct CDR3 sequences, with about 13% seen just once and approximately 2.3% held by the top ten. The V gene is TRBV20-1, the J gene TRBJ2-7; D not resolved. This sequence was found in an adult who was a healthcare worker with PCR-confirmed SARS-CoV-2 infection or an uninfected control (not recorded which). Sequencing input: whole blood. CDR3 nucleotides: TGCAGTGCTAATCCAGCCCCCTTACTAACATACGAGCAGTACTTC. It translates to CSANPAPLLTYEQYF.